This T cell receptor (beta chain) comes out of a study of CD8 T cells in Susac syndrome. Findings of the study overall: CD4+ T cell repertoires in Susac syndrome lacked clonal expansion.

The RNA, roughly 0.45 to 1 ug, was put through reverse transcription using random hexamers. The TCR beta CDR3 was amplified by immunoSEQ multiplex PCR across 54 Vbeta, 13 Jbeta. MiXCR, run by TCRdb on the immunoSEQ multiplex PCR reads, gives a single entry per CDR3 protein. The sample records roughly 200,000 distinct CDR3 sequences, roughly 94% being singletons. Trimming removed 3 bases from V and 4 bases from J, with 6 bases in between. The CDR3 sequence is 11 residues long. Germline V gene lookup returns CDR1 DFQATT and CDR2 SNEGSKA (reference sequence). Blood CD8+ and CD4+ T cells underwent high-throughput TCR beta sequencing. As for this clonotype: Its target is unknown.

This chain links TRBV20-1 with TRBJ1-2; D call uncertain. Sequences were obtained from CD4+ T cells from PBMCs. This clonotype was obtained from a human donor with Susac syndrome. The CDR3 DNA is TGCAGTGCTAGCGGCACCTATGGCTACACCTTC. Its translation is CSASGTYGYTF.